These 9 T cell receptor beta chains were all obtained from the same sample, sequenced in a study of cytomegalovirus exposure and HLA in healthy donors. Amplification used 60 Vbeta primers and 13 Jbeta primers. Profiling relied on immunoSEQ multiplex PCR, and the TCRdb table lists in-frame clones only, not all of them. The sample shows 95,000 to 150,000 clones, around 80% of them seen only once. The sequenced sample was PBMCs. These receptors were obtained from a woman aged 40 to 55 in good health and CMV-seropositive.

The rearrangement uses TRBV6-6 and TRBJ2-7, with D perhaps matching TRBD1 (6 bases). Germline CDR1 and CDR2: MNHNY and SVGAGI (reference sequence). This CDR3 comprises 13 residues. With 6 bases removed from V and 6 bases from J, the gap between germline ends came to 15 bases. Here the CDR3 DNA reads TGTGCCAGCAGGTTGGACAGATACTCCGAGCAGTACTTC. Amino acids: CASRLDRYSEQYF.

V is TRBV29-1 and J is TRBJ2-1, with a possible D match to TRBD2 (6 bases). CDR3 size: 14 residues. The V gene lost 7 bases and the J gene lost 4 bases, with 17 bases spanning the gap. CDR1 is SQVTM, CDR2 ANQGSEA, per germline. The DNA of the CDR3 is TGCAGCGCCCAAATAGCGGCACCTTACAATGAGCAGTTCTTC. Translated, it gives CSAQIAAPYNEQFF.

CDR3 nucleotides: TGTGCCAGCAGTTTAGGACAAACAGGGATAGAGACCCAGTACTTC. This translates into CASSLGQTGIETQYF. V usage is TRBV27 and J usage is TRBJ2-5; D might be TRBD1 (6 bases). Germline CDR1 reads MNHEY; CDR2 reads SMNVEV (reference sequence). V lost 2 bases, J lost 4 bases, and 14 bases lay in between. CDR3 length equals 15 residues.

For this clone: Compared with germline, one end of the junction differs, possibly owing to a read error. This chain uses TRBV7-7 with TRBJ1-2; tentatively, D is TRBD1 (6 bases). The germline V gene has CDR1 SSHAT and CDR2 FNYEAQ (reference sequence). The CDR3 loop spans 16 amino acids. CDR3 in DNA: TGTGCTAGCAGCTCTTACCAGGGGTTGCTTAACTATGGCTACACCTTC. It codes for CASSSYQGLLNYGYTF.

The chain combines TRBV18 with TRBJ2-5, with TRBD2 as a possible D gene (5 bases). The V gene lost 3 bases and the J gene lost 5 bases, with 13 bases spanning the gap. CDR3 length: 14 residues. Looked up from germline, CDR1 is KGHSH and CDR2 is LQKENI. The CDR3 nucleotides read TGTGCCAGCTCACCGGACTGGGATTGGGAGACCCAGTACTTC. Residues: CASSPDWDWETQYF. Filled out from reference TRBV18 and TRBJ2-5, the complete variable domain reads NAGVMQNPRHLVRRRGQEARLRCSPMKGHSHVYWYRQLPEEGLKFMVYLQKENIIDESGMPKERFSAEFPKEGPSILRIQQVVRGDSAAYFCASSPDWDWETQYFGPGTRLLVL.

The J gene is TRBJ2-3, the V gene TRBV5-1; TRBD2 matches at 13 bases. This CDR3 is built from 19 residues. The V and J ends lost 1 base and 3 bases, in that order; junction bases with no gene match: 11. Germline V gene lookup returns CDR1 SGHRS and CDR2 YFSETQ. The CDR3 region has the DNA TGCGCCAGCAGCTTGCAGGGGGGTGGACTAGCGGGGGCAACAGATACGCAGTATTTT. This codes for CASSLQGGGLAGATDTQYF.

Here the CDR3 reads CASSPTAGGRNTGELFF. The CDR3, as DNA: TGCGCCAGCAGCCCCACAGCGGGTGGGAGGAACACCGGGGAGCTGTTTTTT. The J gene is TRBJ2-2, the V gene TRBV5-1, with TRBD2 as a possible D gene (6 bases). The CDR3 has 17 residues. Germline CDR1 reads SGHRS; CDR2 reads YFSETQ. The ends were cut back, 4 bases at V and 1 base at J, with 17 bases in the middle.

The V gene is TRBV30, the J gene TRBJ2-5, with D perhaps TRBD2 (5 bases). Germline values: CDR1 GTSNPN, CDR2 SVGIG (reference sequence). The CDR3 contains 12 residues. V was pared by 3 bases and J by 1 base, with 6 bases between. The CDR3 protein is CAWRSGQETQYF. The DNA of the CDR3 is TGTGCCTGGAGGAGCGGCCAAGAGACCCAGTACTTC.

Of note for this clone: Other DNA sequences in this sample translate to the same CDR3. The V gene is TRBV5-1, the J gene TRBJ1-2; D is unresolved. The CDR3 consists of 13 residues. The V end lost 1 base, the J end lost 7 bases, and 11 bases lay between the germline ends. Germline values: CDR1 SGHRS, CDR2 YFSETQ. Here the CDR3 DNA reads TGCGCCAGCAGCTTGAGGATATCGGGTGGCTACACCTTC. Translating it yields CASSLRISGGYTF. Full variable domain (missing parts from reference TRBV5-1 and TRBJ1-2): KAGVTQTPRYLIKTRGQQVTLSCSPISGHRSVSWYQQTPGQGLQFLFEYFSETQRNKGNFPGRFSGRQFSNSRSEMNVSTLELGDSALYLCASSLRISGGYTFGSGTRLTVV.